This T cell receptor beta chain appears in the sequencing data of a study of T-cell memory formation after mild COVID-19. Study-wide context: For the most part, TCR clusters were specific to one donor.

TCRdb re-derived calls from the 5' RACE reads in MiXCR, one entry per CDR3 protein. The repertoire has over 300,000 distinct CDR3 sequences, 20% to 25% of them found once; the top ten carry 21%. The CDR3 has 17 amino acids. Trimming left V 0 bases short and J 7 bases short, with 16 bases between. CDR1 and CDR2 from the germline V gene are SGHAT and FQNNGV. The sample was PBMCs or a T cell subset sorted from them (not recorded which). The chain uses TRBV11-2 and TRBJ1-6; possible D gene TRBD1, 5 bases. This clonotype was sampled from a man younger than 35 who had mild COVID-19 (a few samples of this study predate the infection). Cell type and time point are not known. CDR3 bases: TGTGCCAGCAGCTTAGACAACCACAGGCTCGACAATTCACCCCTCCACTTT. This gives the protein CASSLDNHRLDNSPLHF.